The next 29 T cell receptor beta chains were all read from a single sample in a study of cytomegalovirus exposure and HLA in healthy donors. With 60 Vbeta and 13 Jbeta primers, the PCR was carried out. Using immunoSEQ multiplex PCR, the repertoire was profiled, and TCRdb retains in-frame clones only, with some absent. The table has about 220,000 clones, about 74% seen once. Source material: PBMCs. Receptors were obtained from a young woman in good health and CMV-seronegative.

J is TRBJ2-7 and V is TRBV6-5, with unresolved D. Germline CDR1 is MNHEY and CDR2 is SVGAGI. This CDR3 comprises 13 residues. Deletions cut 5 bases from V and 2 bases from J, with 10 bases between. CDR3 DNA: TGTGCCAGCAGTCGCGGCGGAGCCTACGAGCAGTACTTC. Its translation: CASSRGGAYEQYF.

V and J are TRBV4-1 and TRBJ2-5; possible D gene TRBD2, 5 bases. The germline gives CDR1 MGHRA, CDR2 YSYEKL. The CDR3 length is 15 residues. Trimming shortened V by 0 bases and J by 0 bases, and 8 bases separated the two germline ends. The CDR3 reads CASSQDNSDQETQYF. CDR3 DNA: TGCGCCAGCAGCCAAGATAATAGCGACCAAGAGACCCAGTACTTC.

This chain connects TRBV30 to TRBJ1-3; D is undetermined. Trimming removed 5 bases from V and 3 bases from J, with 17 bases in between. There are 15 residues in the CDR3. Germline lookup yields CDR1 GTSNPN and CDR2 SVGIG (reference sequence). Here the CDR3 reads CAWETSPHLGNTIYF. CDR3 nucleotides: TGTGCCTGGGAGACAAGCCCTCATCTTGGAAACACCATATATTTT.

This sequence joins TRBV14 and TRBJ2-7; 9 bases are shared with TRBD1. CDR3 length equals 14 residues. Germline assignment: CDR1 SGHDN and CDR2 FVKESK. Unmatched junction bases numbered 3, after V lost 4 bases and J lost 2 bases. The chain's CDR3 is CASSPTGGTYEQYF. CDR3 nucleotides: TGTGCCAGCAGCCCGACAGGGGGAACCTACGAGCAGTACTTC.

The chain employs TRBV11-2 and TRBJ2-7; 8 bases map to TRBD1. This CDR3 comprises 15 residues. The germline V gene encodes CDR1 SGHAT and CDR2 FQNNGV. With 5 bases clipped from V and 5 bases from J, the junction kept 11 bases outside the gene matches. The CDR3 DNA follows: TGTGCCAGCAGCAGTGTCGGGACAGGCCGGCACGAGCAGTACTTC. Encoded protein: CASSSVGTGRHEQYF.

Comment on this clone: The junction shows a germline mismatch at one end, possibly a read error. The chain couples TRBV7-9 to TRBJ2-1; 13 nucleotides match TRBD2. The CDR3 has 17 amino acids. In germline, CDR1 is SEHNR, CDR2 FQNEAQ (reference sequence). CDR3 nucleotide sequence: TGTTCCAGCAGCACACGGACTAGCGGGAGCTCCTACAATGAGCAGTTCTTC. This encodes CSSSTRTSGSSYNEQFF. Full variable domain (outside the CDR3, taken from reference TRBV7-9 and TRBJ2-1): DTGVSQNPRHKITKRGQNVTFRCDPISEHNRLYWYRQTLGQGPEFLTYFQNEAQLEKSRLLSDRFSAERPKGSFSTLEIQRTEQGDSAMYLCSSSTRTSGSSYNEQFFGPGTRLTVL.

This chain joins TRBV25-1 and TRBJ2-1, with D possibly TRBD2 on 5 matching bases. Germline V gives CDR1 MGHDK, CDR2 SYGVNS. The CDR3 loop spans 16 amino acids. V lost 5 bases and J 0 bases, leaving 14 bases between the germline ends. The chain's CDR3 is CASSKLDSSSYNEQFF. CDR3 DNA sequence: TGTGCCAGCAGTAAACTAGACTCAAGCTCCTACAATGAGCAGTTCTTC.

DNA for the CDR3: TGTGCCAGCAAGGCTAGCGCCCCCTCCGAGCAGTACTTC. Translation gives CASKASAPSEQYF. The V call is TRBV2, the J call TRBJ2-7; weak D call: TRBD2 (6 bases). Per the germline V gene, CDR1 is SNHLY and CDR2 is FYNNEI. The CDR3 loop spans 13 amino acids. V lost 7 bases, J lost 6 bases, and 16 bases lay in between. Combining the CDR3 with reference TRBV2 and TRBJ2-7 gives the whole variable domain EPEVTQTPSHQVTQMGQEVILRCVPISNHLYFYWYRQILGQKVEFLVSFYNNEISEKSEIFDDQFSVERPDGSNFTLKIRSTKLEDSAMYFCASKASAPSEQYFGPGTRLTVT.

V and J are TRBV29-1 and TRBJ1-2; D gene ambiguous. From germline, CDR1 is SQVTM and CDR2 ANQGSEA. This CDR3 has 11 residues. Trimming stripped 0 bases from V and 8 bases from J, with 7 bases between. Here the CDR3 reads CSVEDLRGYTF. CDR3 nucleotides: TGCAGCGTTGAAGACCTGAGGGGCTACACCTTC.

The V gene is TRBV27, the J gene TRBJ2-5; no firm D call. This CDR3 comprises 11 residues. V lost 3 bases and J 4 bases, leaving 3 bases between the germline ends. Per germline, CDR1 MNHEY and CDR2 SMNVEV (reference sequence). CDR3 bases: TGTGCCAGCAGTTTCCGAGAGACCCAGTACTTC. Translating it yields CASSFRETQYF.

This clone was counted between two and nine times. The CDR3 bases are TGTGCCAGCAGTTCGGGGGGGGGCACTGAAGCTTTCTTT. The encoded protein is CASSSGGGTEAFF. V gene TRBV7-3 combines with J gene TRBJ1-1, with TRBD1 as a possible D gene (5 bases). This CDR3 is built from 13 residues. The V gene lost 6 bases and the J gene lost 4 bases, with 12 bases spanning the gap. The germline gives CDR1 SGHTA, CDR2 FQGTGA.

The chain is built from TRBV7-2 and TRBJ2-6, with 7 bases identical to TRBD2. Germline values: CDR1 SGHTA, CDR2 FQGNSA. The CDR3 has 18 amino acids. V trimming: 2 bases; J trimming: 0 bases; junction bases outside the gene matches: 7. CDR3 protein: CASSLNLAESSGANVLTF. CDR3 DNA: TGTGCCAGCAGCTTAAACCTAGCGGAGAGCTCTGGGGCCAACGTCCTGACTTTC. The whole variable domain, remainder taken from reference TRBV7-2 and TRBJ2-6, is GAGVSQSPSNKVTEKGKDVELRCDPISGHTALYWYRQSLGQGLEFLIYFQGNSAPDKSGLPSDRFSAERTGGSVSTLTIQRTQQEDSAVYLCASSLNLAESSGANVLTFGAGSRLTVL.

CDR3 residues: CASGTGTTPSSYNEQFF. The CDR3 DNA follows: TGTGCTAGTGGTACGGGGACTACCCCGAGCTCCTACAATGAGCAGTTCTTC. The chain links TRBV12-5 to TRBJ2-1; 7 nucleotides match TRBD2. Germline values: CDR1 LGHNT, CDR2 FRNRAP. The CDR3 is 17 residues long. With V trimmed by 5 bases and J by 0 bases, 10 bases remained unmatched. Complete variable domain (other parts from reference TRBV12-5 and TRBJ2-1): DARVTQTPRHKVTEMGQEVTMRCQPILGHNTVFWYRQTMMQGLELLAYFRNRAPLDDSGMPKDRFSAEMPDATLATLKIQPSEPRDSAVYFCASGTGTTPSSYNEQFFGPGTRLTVL.

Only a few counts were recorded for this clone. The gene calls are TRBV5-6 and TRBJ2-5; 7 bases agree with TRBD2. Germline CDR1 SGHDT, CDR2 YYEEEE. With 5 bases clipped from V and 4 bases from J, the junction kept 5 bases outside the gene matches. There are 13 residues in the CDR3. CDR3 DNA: TGTGCCAGCAGGGGGGGGACGCGAGAGACCCAGTACTTC. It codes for CASRGGTRETQYF.

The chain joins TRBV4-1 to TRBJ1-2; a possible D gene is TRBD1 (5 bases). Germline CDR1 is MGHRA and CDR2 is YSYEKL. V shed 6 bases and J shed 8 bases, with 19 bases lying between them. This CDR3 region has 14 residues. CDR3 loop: CASRDAGKRMGYTF. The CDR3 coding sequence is TGCGCCAGCAGGGATGCAGGGAAACGGATGGGCTACACCTTC.

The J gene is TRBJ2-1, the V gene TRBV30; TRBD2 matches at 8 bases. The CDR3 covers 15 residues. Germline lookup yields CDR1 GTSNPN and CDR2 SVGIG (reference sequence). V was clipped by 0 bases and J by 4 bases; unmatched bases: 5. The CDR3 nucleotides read TGTGCCTGGAGTGTAGAGCGGGGGCCATACAATGAGCAGTTCTTC. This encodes CAWSVERGPYNEQFF.

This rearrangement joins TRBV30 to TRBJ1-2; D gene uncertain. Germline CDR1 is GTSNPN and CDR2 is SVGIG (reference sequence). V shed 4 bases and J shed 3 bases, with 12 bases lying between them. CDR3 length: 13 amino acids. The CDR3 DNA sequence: TGTGCCTGGAACCTACGGAGCGACTATGGCTACACCTTC. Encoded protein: CAWNLRSDYGYTF.

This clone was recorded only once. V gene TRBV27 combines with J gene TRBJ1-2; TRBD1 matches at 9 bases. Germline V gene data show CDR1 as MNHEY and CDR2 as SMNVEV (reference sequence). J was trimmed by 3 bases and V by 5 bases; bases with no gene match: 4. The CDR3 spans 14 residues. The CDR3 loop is CASSPRTGDYGYTF. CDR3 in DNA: TGTGCCAGCAGTCCCAGGACAGGGGACTATGGCTACACCTTC.

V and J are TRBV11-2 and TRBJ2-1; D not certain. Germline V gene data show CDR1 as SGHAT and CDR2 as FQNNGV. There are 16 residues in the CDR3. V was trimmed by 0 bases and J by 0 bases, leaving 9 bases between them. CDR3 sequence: CASSLDPLSSYNEQFF. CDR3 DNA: TGTGCCAGCAGCTTAGACCCCCTCTCCTCCTACAATGAGCAGTTCTTC.

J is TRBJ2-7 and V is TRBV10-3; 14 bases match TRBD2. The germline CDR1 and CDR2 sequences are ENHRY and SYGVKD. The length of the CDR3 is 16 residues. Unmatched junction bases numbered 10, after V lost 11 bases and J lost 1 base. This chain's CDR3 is CASSGTSGSVSYEQYF. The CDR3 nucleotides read TGTGCCTCCTCCGGGACTAGCGGGAGCGTGTCCTACGAGCAGTACTTC.

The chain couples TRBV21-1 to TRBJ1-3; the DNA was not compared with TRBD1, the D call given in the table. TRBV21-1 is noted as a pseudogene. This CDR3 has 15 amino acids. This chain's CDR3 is CASSRQGECGNTIYF. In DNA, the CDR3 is TGTGCCAGCAGCCGTCAGGGGGAATGTGGAAACACCATATATTTT.

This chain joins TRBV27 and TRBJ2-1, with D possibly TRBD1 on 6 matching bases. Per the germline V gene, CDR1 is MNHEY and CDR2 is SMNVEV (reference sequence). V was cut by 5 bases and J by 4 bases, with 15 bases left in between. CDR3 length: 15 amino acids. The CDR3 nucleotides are TGTGCCAGCAGTCCCGGACAGCGAGGTTACAATGAGCAGTTCTTC. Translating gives CASSPGQRGYNEQFF.

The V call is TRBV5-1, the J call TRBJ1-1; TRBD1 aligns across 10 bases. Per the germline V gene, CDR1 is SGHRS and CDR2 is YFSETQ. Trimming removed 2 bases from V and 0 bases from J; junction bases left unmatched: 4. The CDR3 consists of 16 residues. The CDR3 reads CASSFGTGVMNTEAFF. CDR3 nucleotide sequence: TGCGCCAGCAGCTTTGGGACAGGGGTCATGAACACTGAAGCTTTCTTT.

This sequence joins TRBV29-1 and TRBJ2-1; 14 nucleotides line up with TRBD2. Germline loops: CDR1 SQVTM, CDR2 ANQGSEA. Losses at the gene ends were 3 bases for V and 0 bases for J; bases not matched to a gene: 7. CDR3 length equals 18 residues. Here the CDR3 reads CSVEGLAGVISSYNEQFF. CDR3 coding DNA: TGCAGCGTTGAGGGACTAGCGGGAGTTATTAGCTCCTACAATGAGCAGTTCTTC.

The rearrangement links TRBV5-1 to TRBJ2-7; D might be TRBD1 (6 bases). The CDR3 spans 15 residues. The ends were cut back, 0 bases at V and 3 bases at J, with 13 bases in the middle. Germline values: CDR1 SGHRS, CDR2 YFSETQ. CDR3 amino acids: CASSLVQGFSYEQYF. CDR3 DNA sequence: TGCGCCAGCAGCTTGGTACAGGGTTTCAGCTACGAGCAGTACTTC.

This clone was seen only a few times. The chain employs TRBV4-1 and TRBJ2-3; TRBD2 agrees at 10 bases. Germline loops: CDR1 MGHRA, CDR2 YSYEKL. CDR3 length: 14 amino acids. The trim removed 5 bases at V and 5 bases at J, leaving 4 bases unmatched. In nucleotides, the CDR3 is TGCGCCAGCAGCTGGGCTAGCGGGGGAGATACGCAGTATTTT. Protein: CASSWASGGDTQYF.

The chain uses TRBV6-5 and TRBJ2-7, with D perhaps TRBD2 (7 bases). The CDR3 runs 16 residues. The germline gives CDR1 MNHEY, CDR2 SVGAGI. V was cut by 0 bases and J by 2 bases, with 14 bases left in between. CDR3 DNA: TGTGCCAGCAGTTACTCAGAGGGGGAGGGCCCCTACGAGCAGTACTTC. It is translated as CASSYSEGEGPYEQYF.

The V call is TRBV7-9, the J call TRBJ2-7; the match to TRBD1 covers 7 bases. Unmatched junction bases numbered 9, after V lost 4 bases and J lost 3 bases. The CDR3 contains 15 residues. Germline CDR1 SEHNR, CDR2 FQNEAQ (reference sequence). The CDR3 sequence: CASSWQGDPYYEQYF. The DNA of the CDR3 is TGTGCCAGCAGCTGGCAGGGGGACCCTTACTACGAGCAGTACTTC.

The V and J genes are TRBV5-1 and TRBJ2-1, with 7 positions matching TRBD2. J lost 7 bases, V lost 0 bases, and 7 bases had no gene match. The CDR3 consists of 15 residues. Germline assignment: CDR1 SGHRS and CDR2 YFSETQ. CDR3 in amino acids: CASSLAGLAVNEQFF. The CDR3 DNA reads TGCGCCAGCAGCTTGGCCGGGCTAGCGGTAAATGAGCAGTTCTTC. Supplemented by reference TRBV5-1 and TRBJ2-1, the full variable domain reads KAGVTQTPRYLIKTRGQQVTLSCSPISGHRSVSWYQQTPGQGLQFLFEYFSETQRNKGNFPGRFSGRQFSNSRSEMNVSTLELGDSALYLCASSLAGLAVNEQFFGPGTRLTVL.